This T cell receptor beta chain came from a study of radiotherapy plus CTLA-4 blockade in lung cancer. Study details: An objective response was seen in about a sixth of patients, and disease control in about 31%.

The CDR3 contains 14 residues. The V end was cut by 7 bases, the J end by 5 bases, with 17 bases between. In germline, CDR1 is LNHDA, CDR2 SQIVND (reference sequence). This clone is a singleton in its sample. Assay used: immunoSEQ multiplex PCR; TCRdb lists only in-frame clones, some missing. Of 86,000 or so clones in the sample, around 78% were seen once. The TCR comes from a human donor with non-small cell lung cancer who had a partial response to radiotherapy plus ipilimumab. Some clones in this sample may be carry-over from other donors' samples. The rearrangement uses TRBV19 and TRBJ2-5, with D possibly TRBD1 on 5 matching bases. The sequenced sample was peripheral blood, obtained from a patient treated with radiotherapy plus ipilimumab. The CDR3 sequence: CASTQGASWETQYF. DNA for the CDR3: TGTGCCAGTACCCAAGGGGCTAGTTGGGAGACCCAGTACTTC. Based on the CDR3 plus reference TRBV19 and TRBJ2-5, the full variable domain is DGGITQSPKYLFRKEGQNVTLSCEQNLNHDAMYWYRQDPGQGLRLIYYSQIVNDFQKGDIAEGYSVSREKKESFPLTVTSAQKNPTAFYLCASTQGASWETQYFGPGTRLLVL.